This entry lists 6 T cell receptor beta chains sequenced from one sample in a study of cytomegalovirus exposure and HLA in healthy donors. PCR used 60 Vbeta primers and 13 Jbeta primers. Assay: immunoSEQ multiplex PCR; the TCRdb copy retains only in-frame clones and omits some. The sample has over 90,000 clones; approximately 73% are singletons. Sequenced: PBMCs. The receptor source for this set is a man in his forties or fifties in good health and CMV-seronegative.

The chain joins TRBV28 to TRBJ2-7, with 7 positions matching TRBD1. The V segment lost 7 bases and the J segment 4 bases; nucleotides outside the gene matches: 10. This CDR3 region has 14 residues. CDR1 and CDR2 (germline): MDHEN, SYDVKM. The CDR3 reads CASTPQGRGYEQYF. CDR3 sequence (DNA): TGTGCCAGCACCCCACAGGGGCGCGGATACGAGCAGTACTTC.

In this sample, this clone turned up a few times. V usage is TRBV5-6 and J usage is TRBJ2-3; 11 bases agree with TRBD2. The germline gives CDR1 SGHDT, CDR2 YYEEEE. The V gene end was trimmed by 7 bases and the J gene end by 5 bases; junction bases not matched to a gene: 6. This CDR3 is 14 amino acids long. The CDR3, as DNA: TGTGCCAGCGTGCTAGCGGGGGGTATAGATACGCAGTATTTT. Translating it yields CASVLAGGIDTQYF.

The J gene is TRBJ1-2, the V gene TRBV19; TRBD1 might be the D (5 bases). Trimming shortened V by 4 bases and J by 6 bases, and 9 bases separated the two germline ends. CDR1 is LNHDA and CDR2 is SQIVND in the germline V gene (reference sequence). The CDR3 has 12 residues. The CDR3 here is CASSTGWNGYTF. For the CDR3, the DNA is TGTGCCAGTAGTACAGGGTGGAATGGCTACACCTTC.

The chain has TRBV28 and TRBJ1-2; no definite D call. Germline CDR1 MDHEN, CDR2 SYDVKM. The V and J ends lost 3 bases and 5 bases respectively, with 7 bases between them. This CDR3 has 12 amino acids. In DNA, the CDR3 is TGTGCCAGCAGTTTCAGGCAGTATGGCTACACCTTC. This translates into CASSFRQYGYTF.

The rearrangement joins TRBV27 to TRBJ2-7; D remains unclear. Per the germline V gene, CDR1 is MNHEY and CDR2 is SMNVEV (reference sequence). Trimming removed 2 bases at V and 2 bases at J, with 7 bases between. The length of the CDR3 is 13 residues. CDR3 sequence: CASSLRLPYEQYF. In DNA, the CDR3 is TGTGCCAGCAGTTTAAGACTTCCCTACGAGCAGTACTTC.

The chain employs TRBV5-6 and TRBJ1-1; the D is unclear. This CDR3 region has 12 residues. Germline values: CDR1 SGHDT, CDR2 YYEEEE. Trimming pared 4 bases from V and 1 base from J, leaving 5 bases between. The CDR3 spells CASSLWNTEAFF. CDR3 DNA sequence: TGTGCCAGCAGCCTGTGGAACACTGAAGCTTTCTTT.